Below are 14 T cell receptor beta chains sequenced from a single sample in a study of cytomegalovirus exposure and HLA in healthy donors. PCR amplification relied on 60 Vbeta primers (plus 13 Jbeta primers). Assay used: immunoSEQ multiplex PCR; TCRdb lists only in-frame clones, some missing. The sample table includes about 200,000 clones. Sequenced: PBMCs. These receptors all come from a girl under 10 years old in good health and CMV-seropositive.

V gene TRBV5-6 combines with J gene TRBJ2-5; D is perhaps TRBD1 (6 bases). The J call may be incorrect, as the DNA end agrees better with TRBJ2-7. The germline V gene encodes CDR1 SGHDT and CDR2 YYEEEE. CDR3 length equals 15 residues. CDR3 sequence (DNA): TGTGCCAGCAGCTCCATCGACAGGCCCAACTACGAGCAGTACTTC. Translation: CASSSIDRPNYEQYF.

The chain couples TRBV28 to TRBJ2-2; D gene ambiguous. Trimming removed 9 bases at V and 1 base at J, with 12 bases between. Germline loops: CDR1 MDHEN, CDR2 SYDVKM. The CDR3 runs 14 residues. As DNA, the CDR3 is TGTGCCAGTGTCTTGTCAGGGAACACCGGGGAGCTGTTTTTT. It encodes CASVLSGNTGELFF.

The chain recombines TRBV9 with TRBJ2-3; 7 bases are shared with TRBD1. Per germline, CDR1 SGDLS and CDR2 YYNGEE. The CDR3 is 16 residues long. V lost 3 bases, J lost 5 bases, and 12 bases stayed unmatched. CDR3 region: CASSAGHRGEGDTQYF. As DNA, the CDR3 is TGTGCCAGCAGCGCGGGACACAGGGGAGAGGGAGATACGCAGTATTTT.

The V call is TRBV9, the J call TRBJ1-4; D might be TRBD1 (5 bases). Germline-derived CDR1 and CDR2 are SGDLS and YYNGEE. The ends were cut back, 0 bases at V and 5 bases at J, with 11 bases in the middle. The CDR3 spans 15 residues. In DNA, the CDR3 is TGTGCCAGCAGCGTAGGGGGACTAGGAAATGAAAAACTGTTTTTT. Protein product: CASSVGGLGNEKLFF.

The genes are TRBV5-1 and TRBJ2-1, with D tentatively TRBD1 (6 bases). The length of the CDR3 is 17 residues. The V gene's germline CDR1 is SGHRS and CDR2 YFSETQ. The V end lost 3 bases, the J end lost 0 bases, and 16 bases lay between the germline ends. Written as DNA, the CDR3 is TGCGCCAGCAGCTCCCGAAACGGACAGAGCTCCTACAATGAGCAGTTCTTC. Its protein product is CASSSRNGQSSYNEQFF.

This rearrangement joins TRBV7-3 to TRBJ2-2; D is ambiguous. The V gene lost 3 bases and the J gene lost 6 bases, with 8 bases spanning the gap. The CDR3 is 13 amino acids. From germline, CDR1 is SGHTA and CDR2 FQGTGA. This CDR3 is CASSFMRSGELFF. In DNA, the CDR3 is TGTGCCAGCAGCTTCATGCGTTCCGGGGAGCTGTTTTTT.

J is TRBJ1-5 and V is TRBV27, with D possibly being TRBD1 (6 bases). Germline V CDR1 and CDR2: MNHEY, SMNVEV (reference sequence). The CDR3 length is 14 residues. V was pared by 4 bases and J by 5 bases, with 12 bases between. CDR3 protein: CASSSQGPYQPQHF. CDR3 DNA sequence: TGTGCCAGCAGTTCGCAGGGGCCGTATCAGCCCCAGCATTTT.

This chain connects TRBV6-4 to TRBJ2-3; TRBD2 matches 9 bases. The CDR3 loop spans 17 amino acids. Germline values: CDR1 MRHNA, CDR2 SNTAGT. Trimming at V came to 3 bases and at J to 2 bases, leaving 9 bases not matched to a gene. The CDR3 DNA reads as TGTGCCAGCAGTGAAAAAATAGCGGGAGATCTCACAGATACGCAGTATTTT. Translated: CASSEKIAGDLTDTQYF.

V usage is TRBV5-4 and J usage is TRBJ2-7, with D possibly being TRBD1 (6 bases). This CDR3 is 13 amino acids long. In germline, CDR1 is SGHNT, CDR2 YYREEE (reference sequence). V dropped 2 bases and J dropped 5 bases, with 11 bases sitting between them. This CDR3 is CASSLPGVDEQYF. The CDR3 DNA sequence: TGTGCCAGCAGCTTACCAGGGGTGGACGAGCAGTACTTC.

V is TRBV7-2 and J is TRBJ2-3; D not certain. The CDR3 consists of 13 residues. Germline assignment: CDR1 SGHTA and CDR2 FQGNSA. V dropped 2 bases and J dropped 6 bases, with 9 bases sitting between them. The CDR3 spells CASSLSAEDTQYF. The CDR3 DNA sequence: TGTGCCAGCAGCTTAAGCGCGGAGGATACGCAGTATTTT.

The chain has TRBV30 and TRBJ1-2, with 7 bases matching TRBD1. In germline, CDR1 is GTSNPN, CDR2 SVGIG (reference sequence). J lost 8 bases, V lost 2 bases, and 5 bases had no gene match. This CDR3 contains 12 residues. CDR3 nucleotides: TGTGCCTGGAGTCCAACAGGGGACGGCTACACCTTC. Its protein product is CAWSPTGDGYTF.

To note about this clone: The conserved closing phenylalanine or tryptophan is absent in this CDR3, likely reflecting a read error. The rearrangement joins TRBV5-1 to TRBJ1-1, with TRBD1 identical over 7 bases. The CDR3 has 13 amino acids. Germline V gene sequence: CDR1 SGHRS, CDR2 YFSETQ. J gave up 5 bases and V 1 base, and 2 bases lay outside the gene matches. The CDR3 loop is CASSLNRGTEAFL. The CDR3, as DNA: TGCGCCAGCAGCTTGAACAGGGGAACTGAAGCTTTCCTT.

V gene TRBV11-3 combines with J gene TRBJ2-2, with 10 bases that match TRBD2. Unmatched junction bases numbered 9, after V lost 5 bases and J lost 0 bases. Germline V gene data show CDR1 as SGHNT and CDR2 as YENEEA. The CDR3 contains 18 residues. CDR3 sequence (DNA): TGTGCCAGCAGCGCTTCCGGGACTAGCGCTACGAACACCGGGGAGCTGTTTTTT. It translates to CASSASGTSATNTGELFF.

This rearrangement joins TRBV10-2 to TRBJ2-5; 8 positions match TRBD2. The length of the CDR3 is 22 residues. Germline trimming cut 4 bases from V and 1 base from J; bases unmatched to any gene: 26. Germline loops: CDR1 WSHSY, CDR2 SAAADI. CDR3: CASSGRWGMLDALAVVQETQYF. The CDR3 DNA is TGCGCCAGCAGTGGGAGGTGGGGGATGTTGGACGCACTAGCGGTAGTCCAAGAGACCCAGTACTTC.